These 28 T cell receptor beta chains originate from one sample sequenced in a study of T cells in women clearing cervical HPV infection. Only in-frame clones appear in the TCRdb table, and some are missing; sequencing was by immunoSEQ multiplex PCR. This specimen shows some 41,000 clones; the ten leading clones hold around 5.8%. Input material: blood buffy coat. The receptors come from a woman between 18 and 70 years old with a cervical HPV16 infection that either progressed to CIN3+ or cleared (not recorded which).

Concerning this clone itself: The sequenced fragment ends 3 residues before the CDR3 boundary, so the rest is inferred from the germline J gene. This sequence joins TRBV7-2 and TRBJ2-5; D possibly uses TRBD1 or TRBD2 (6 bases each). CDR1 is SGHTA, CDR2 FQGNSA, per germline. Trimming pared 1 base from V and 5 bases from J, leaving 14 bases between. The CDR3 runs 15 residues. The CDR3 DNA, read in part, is TGTGCCAGCAGCTTAGTCTGGCAGGGGAGGGAGACC. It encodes CASSLVWQGRET. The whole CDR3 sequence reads CASSLVWQGRETQYF.

The sequenced part of the CDR3 DNA is TGTGCCAGCAAGACAGAACCCTGGGGCTATGGC. Translated: CASKTEPWGYG. In full, the CDR3 is CASKTEPWGYGYTF. The chain has TRBV6-2 or TRBV6-3 and TRBJ1-2; D is perhaps TRBD1 (5 bases). The read comes to an end 3 residues before the CDR3 does, leaving the germline J gene to fill in the end. This CDR3 spans 14 amino acids. The V gene lost 7 bases and the J gene lost 4 bases, with 16 bases spanning the gap. Germline V CDR1 and CDR2: MNHEY, SVGEGT.

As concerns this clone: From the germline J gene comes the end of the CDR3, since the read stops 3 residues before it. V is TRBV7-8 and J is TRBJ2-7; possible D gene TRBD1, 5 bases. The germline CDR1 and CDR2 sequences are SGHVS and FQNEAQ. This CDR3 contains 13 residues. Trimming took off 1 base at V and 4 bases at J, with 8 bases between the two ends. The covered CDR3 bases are TGTGCCAGCAGCTTAGGCGACAGATACGAG. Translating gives CASSLGDRYE. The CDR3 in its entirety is CASSLGDRYEQYF.

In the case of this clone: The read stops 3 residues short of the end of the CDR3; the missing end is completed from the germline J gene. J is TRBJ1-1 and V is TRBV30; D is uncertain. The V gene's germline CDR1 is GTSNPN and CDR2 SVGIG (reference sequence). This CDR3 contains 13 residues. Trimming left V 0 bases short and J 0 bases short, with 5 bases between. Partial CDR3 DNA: TGTGCCTGGAGTGTCCTCCTGAACACTGAA. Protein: CAWSVLLNTE. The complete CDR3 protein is CAWSVLLNTEAFF.

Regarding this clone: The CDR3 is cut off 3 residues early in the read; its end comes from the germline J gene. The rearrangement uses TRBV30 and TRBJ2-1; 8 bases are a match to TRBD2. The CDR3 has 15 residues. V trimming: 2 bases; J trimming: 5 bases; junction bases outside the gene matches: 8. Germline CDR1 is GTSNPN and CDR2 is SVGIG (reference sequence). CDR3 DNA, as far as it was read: TGTGCCTGGAGTCTAGAGCGGGAGTGGGACAATGAG. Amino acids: CAWSLEREWDNE. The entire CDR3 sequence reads CAWSLEREWDNEQFF.

The CDR3 DNA, read in part, is TGTGCCATCCTAACGTCGCGGGGTGAG. Translation gives CAILTSRGE. The complete CDR3 reads CAILTSRGEQFF. The J gene is TRBJ2-1, the V gene TRBV2, with D possibly being TRBD2 (6 bases). The observed sequence ends 3 residues before the CDR3 terminus, with the missing tail filled in from the germline J gene. V was trimmed by 10 bases and J by 9 bases, leaving 16 bases between them. The V gene's germline CDR1 is SNHLY and CDR2 FYNNEI. The CDR3 contains 12 residues.

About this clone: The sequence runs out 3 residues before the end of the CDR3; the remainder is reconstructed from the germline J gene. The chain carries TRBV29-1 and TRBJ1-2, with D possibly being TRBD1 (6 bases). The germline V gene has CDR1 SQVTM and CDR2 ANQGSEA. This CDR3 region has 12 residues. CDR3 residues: CSVEINRDGYTF. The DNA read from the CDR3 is TGCAGCGTTGAAATTAACAGGGACGGC.

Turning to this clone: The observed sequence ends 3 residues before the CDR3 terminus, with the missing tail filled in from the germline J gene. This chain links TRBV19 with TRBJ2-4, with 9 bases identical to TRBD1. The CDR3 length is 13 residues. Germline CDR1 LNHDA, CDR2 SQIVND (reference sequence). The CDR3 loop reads CASSTGGGNGQYF. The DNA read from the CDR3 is TGTGCCAGTTCTACAGGGGGCGGGAATGGT.

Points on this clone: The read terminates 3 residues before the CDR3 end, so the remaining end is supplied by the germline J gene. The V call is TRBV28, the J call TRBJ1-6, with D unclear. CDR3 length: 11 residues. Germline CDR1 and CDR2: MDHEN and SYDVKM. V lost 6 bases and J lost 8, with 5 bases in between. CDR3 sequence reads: CASSGDSPLHF. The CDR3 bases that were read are TGTGCCAGCAGCGGGGATTCACCC.

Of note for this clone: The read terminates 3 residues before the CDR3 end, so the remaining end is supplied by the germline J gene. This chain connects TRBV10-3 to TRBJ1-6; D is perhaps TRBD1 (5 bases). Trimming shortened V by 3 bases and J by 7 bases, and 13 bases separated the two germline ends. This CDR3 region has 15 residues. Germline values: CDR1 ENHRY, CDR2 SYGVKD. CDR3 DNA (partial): TGTGCCATCAGTGATTCGACCCCAGGGAATTCACCC. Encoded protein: CAISDSTPGNSP. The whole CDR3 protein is CAISDSTPGNSPLHF.

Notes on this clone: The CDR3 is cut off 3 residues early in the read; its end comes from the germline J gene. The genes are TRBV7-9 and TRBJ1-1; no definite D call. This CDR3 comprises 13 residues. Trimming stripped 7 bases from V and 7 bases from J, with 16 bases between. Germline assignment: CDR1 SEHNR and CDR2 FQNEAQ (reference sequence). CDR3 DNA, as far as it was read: TGTGCCAGCACCACGCCGGCGGCCGATGAA. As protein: CASTTPAADE. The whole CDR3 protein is CASTTPAADEAFF.

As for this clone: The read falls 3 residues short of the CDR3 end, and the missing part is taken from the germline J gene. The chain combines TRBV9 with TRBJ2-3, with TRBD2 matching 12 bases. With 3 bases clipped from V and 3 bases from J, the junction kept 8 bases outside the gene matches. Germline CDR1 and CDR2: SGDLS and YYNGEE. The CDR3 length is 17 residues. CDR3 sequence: CASSADPTSGSTDTQYF. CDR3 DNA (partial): TGTGCCAGCAGCGCCGACCCGACTAGCGGGAGTACAGATACG. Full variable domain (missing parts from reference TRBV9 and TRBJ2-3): DSGVTQTPKHLITATGQRVTLRCSPRSGDLSVYWYQQSLDQGLQFLIQYYNGEERAKGNILERFSAQQFPDLHSELNLSSLELGDSALYFCASSADPTSGSTDTQYFGPGTRLTVL.

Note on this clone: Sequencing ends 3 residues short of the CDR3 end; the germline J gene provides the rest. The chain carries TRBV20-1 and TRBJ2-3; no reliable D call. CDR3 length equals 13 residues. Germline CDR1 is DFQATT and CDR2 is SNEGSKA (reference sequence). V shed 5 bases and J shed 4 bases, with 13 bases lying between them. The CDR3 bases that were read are TGCAGTGCTGGCCGAAACGAGGCAGATACG. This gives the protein CSAGRNEADT. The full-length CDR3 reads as CSAGRNEADTQYF.

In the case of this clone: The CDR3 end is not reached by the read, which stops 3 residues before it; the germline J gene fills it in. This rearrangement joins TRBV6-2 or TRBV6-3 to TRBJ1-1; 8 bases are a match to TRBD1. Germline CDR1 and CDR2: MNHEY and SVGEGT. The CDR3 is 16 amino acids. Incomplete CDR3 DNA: TGTGCCAGCAGCCCCCGCTATTCCGGACAGGGCCTGGAA. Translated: CASSPRYSGQGLE. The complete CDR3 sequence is CASSPRYSGQGLEAFF.

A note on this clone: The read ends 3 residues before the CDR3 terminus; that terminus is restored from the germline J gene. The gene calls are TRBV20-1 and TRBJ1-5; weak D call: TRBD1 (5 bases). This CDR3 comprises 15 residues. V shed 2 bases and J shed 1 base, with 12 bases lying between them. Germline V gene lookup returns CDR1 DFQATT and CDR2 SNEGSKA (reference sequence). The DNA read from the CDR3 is TGCAGTGCTAGACAGCCGGGACTGAGCAATCAGCCC. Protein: CSARQPGLSNQP. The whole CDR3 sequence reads CSARQPGLSNQPQHF.

The sequenced part of the CDR3 DNA is TGCGCCAGCAGCCGCGCTAGGGGGGGCCGGGAGACC. The encoded protein is CASSRARGGRET. The entire CDR3 protein is CASSRARGGRETQYF. The rearrangement links TRBV5-1 to TRBJ2-5; TRBD2 is a possible D gene (7 bases). The read ends 3 residues before the CDR3 terminus; that terminus is restored from the germline J gene. V was pared by 4 bases and J by 5 bases, with 18 bases between. The CDR3 loop spans 15 amino acids. In germline, CDR1 is SGHRS, CDR2 YFSETQ.

The CDR3: CAWSPGGSGQYF. CDR3 DNA (partial): TGTGCCTGGAGTCCAGGGGGAAGTGGT. The genes are TRBV30 and TRBJ2-4; TRBD1 matches at 7 bases. The read is 3 residues too short to cover the CDR3 end, so that end is filled in from the germline J gene. The CDR3 extends over 12 amino acids. Germline V gene lookup returns CDR1 GTSNPN and CDR2 SVGIG (reference sequence).

This chain's CDR3 is CASSGTSGNYEQFF. CDR3 DNA, as far as it was read: TGTGCCAGCAGTGGAACTAGCGGGAATTATGAG. The chain employs TRBV2 and TRBJ2-1; 10 nucleotides align to TRBD2. The CDR3 end lies 3 residues beyond the end of the read and is filled in from the germline J gene. CDR3 length: 14 residues. Germline values: CDR1 SNHLY, CDR2 FYNNEI. V lost 4 bases and J lost 8; bases outside the gene matches: 5.

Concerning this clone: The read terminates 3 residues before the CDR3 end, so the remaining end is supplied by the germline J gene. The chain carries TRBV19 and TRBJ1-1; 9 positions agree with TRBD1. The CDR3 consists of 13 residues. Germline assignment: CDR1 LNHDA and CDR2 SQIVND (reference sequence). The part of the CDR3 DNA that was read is TGTGCCAGTTTCACAGGGGGCGCGAACGGA. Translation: CASFTGGANG. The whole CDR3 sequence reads CASFTGGANGAFF.

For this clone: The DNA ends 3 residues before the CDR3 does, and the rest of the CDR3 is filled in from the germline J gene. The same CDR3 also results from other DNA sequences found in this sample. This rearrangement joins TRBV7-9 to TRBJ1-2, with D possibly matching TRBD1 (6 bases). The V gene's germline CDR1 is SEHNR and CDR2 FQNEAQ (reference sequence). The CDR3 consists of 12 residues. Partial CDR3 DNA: TGTGCCAGCAGCTTAGGCAGGGGAGGC. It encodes CASSLGRGG. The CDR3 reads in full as CASSLGRGGYTF.

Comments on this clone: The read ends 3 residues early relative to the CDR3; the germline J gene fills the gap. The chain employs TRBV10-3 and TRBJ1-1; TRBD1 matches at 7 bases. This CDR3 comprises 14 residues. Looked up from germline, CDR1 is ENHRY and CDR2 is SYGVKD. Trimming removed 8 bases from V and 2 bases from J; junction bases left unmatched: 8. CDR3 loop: CAIRKAGGNTEAFF. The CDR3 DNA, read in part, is TGTGCCATCCGCAAAGCAGGGGGTAACACTGAA.

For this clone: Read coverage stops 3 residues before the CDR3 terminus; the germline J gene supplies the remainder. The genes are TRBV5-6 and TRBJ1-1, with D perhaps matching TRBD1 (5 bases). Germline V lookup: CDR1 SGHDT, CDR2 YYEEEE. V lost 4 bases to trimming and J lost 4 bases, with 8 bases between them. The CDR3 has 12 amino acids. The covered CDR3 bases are TGTGCCAGCAGCCAGGGAGGCACTGAA. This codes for CASSQGGTE. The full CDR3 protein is CASSQGGTEAFF.

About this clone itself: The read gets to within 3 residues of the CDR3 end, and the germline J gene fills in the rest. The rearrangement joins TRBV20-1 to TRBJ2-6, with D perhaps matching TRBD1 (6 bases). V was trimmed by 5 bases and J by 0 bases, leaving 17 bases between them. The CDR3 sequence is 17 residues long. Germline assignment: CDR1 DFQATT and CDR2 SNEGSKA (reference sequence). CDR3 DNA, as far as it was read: TGCAGTGCTCTGGGGGCCAGCACTAACTCTGGGGCCAACGTC. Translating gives CSALGASTNSGANV. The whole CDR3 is CSALGASTNSGANVLTF.

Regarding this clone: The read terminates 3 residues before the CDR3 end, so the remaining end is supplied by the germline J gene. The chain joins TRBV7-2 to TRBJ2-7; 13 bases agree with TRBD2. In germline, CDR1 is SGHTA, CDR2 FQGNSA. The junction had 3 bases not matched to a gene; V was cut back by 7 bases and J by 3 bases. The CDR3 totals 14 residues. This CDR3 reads CASTGTSGNYEQYF. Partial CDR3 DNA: TGTGCCAGCACCGGGACTAGCGGGAACTACGAG.

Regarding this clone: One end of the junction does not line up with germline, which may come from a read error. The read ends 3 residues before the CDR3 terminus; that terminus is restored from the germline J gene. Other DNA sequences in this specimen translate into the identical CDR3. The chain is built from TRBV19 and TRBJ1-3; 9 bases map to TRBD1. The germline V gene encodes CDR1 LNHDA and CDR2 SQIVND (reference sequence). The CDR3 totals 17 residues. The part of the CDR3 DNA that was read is TGTGCCAGTAGTATTTCCCATACGGGACAGGGAGGAAACACG. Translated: CASSISHTGQGGNT. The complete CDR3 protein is CASSISHTGQGGNTIYF.

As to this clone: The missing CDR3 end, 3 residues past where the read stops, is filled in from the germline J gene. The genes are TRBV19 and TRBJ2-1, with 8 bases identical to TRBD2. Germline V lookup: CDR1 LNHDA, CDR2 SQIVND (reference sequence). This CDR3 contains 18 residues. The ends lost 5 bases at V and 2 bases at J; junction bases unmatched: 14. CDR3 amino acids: CASSLRGVAGTTYNEQFF. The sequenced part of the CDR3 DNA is TGTGCCAGTAGTCTACGGGGGGTAGCGGGAACGACCTACAATGAG.

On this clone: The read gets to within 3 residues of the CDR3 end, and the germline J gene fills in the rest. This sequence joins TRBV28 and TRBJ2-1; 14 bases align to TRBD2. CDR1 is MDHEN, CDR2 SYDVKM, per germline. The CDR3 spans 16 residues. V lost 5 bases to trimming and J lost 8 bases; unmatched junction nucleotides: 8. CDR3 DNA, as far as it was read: TGTGCCAGCAGTCAAAGACTAGCGGGAGGGCCAGATGAG. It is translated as CASSQRLAGGPDE. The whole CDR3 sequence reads CASSQRLAGGPDEQFF.

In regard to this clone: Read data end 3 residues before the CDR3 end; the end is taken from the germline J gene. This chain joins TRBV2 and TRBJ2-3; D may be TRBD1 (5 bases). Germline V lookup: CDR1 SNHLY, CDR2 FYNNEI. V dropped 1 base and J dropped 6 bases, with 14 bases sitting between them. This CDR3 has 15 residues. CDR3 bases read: TGTGCCAGCAGTGAAGGTGACAGCAATATGGATACG. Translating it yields CASSEGDSNMDT. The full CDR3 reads CASSEGDSNMDTQYF.